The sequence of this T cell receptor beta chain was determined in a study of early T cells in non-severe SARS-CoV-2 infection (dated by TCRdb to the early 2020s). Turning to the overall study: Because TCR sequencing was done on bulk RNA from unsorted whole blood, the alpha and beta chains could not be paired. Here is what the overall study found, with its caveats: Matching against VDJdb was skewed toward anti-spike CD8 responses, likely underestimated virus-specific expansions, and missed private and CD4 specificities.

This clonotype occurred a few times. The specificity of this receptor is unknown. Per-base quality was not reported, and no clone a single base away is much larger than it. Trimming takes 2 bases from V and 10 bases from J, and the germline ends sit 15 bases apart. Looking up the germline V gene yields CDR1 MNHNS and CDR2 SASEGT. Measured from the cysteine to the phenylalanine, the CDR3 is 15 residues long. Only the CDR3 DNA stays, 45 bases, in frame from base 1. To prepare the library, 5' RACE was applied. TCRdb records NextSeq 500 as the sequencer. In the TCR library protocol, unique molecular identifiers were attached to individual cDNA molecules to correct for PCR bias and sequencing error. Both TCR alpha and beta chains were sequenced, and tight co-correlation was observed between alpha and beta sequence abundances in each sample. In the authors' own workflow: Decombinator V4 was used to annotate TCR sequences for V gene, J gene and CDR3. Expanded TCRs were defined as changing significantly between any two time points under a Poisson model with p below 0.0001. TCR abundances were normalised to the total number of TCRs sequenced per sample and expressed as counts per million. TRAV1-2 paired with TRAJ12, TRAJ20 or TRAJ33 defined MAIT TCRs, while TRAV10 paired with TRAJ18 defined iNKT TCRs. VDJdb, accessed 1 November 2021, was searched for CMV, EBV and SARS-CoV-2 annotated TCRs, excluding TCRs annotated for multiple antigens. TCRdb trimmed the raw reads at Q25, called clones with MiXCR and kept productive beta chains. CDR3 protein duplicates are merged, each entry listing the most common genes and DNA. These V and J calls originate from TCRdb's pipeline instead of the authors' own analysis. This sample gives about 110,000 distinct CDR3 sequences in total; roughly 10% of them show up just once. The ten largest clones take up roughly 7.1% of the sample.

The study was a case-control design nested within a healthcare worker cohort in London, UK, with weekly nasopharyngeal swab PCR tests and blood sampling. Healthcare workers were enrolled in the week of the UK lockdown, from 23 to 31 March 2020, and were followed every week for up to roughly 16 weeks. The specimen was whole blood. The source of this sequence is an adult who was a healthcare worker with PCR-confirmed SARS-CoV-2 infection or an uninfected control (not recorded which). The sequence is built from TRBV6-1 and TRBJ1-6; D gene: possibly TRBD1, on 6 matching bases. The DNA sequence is TGTGCCAGCAGTGAACTGCAGGGGCGCGCATCACCCCTCCACTTT. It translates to CASSELQGRASPLHF.